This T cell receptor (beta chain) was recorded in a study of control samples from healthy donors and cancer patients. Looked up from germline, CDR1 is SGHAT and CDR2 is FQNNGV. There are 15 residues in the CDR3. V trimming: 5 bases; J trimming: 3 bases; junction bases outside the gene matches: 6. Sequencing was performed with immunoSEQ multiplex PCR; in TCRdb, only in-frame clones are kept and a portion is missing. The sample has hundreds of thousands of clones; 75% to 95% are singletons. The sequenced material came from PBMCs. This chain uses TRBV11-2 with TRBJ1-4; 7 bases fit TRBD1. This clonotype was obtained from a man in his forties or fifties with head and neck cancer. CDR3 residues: CASSIDRVANEKLFF. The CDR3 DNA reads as TGTGCCAGCAGCATCGACAGGGTTGCTAATGAAAAACTGTTTTTT. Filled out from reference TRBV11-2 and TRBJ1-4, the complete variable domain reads EAGVAQSPRYKIIEKRQSVAFWCNPISGHATLYWYQQILGQGPKLLIQFQNNGVVDDSQLPKDRFSAERLKGVDSTLKIQPAKLEDSAVYLCASSIDRVANEKLFFGSGTQLSVL.